The 9 T cell receptor beta chains given below trace back to one sample, sequenced in a study of T cell repertoires in ileal Crohn's disease. Clones were sequenced by immunoSEQ multiplex PCR, and TCRdb holds only the in-frame ones, with some missing. Of approximately 11,000 clones listed, around 90% are singletons. Time point given: inflamed ileum from the surgical specimen. Material: ileal tissue. These receptors all stem from an adult with Crohn's disease.

DNA for the CDR3: TGTGCCAGCAGCTTAGGACAGGGGGCAGGAAACACCATATATTTT. Amino acid sequence: CASSLGQGAGNTIYF. The chain joins TRBV7-2 to TRBJ1-3, with 10 bases identical to TRBD1. The germline gives CDR1 SGHTA, CDR2 FQGNSA. The CDR3 is 15 amino acids. The J segment lost 4 bases and the V segment lost 1 base, leaving 1 base of the junction unmatched. The whole variable domain, remainder taken from reference TRBV7-2 and TRBJ1-3, is GAGVSQSPSNKVTEKGKDVELRCDPISGHTALYWYRQSLGQGLEFLIYFQGNSAPDKSGLPSDRFSAERTGGSVSTLTIQRTQQEDSAVYLCASSLGQGAGNTIYFGEGSWLTVV.

The chain combines TRBV7-9 with TRBJ1-2; the D is unclear. The CDR3 contains 13 residues. The V and J ends lost 3 bases and 7 bases respectively, with 12 bases between them. Germline CDR1 is SEHNR and CDR2 is FQNEAQ (reference sequence). The CDR3 bases are TGTGCCAGCAGCTTCGGCGGTGAGGGTGGCTACACCTTC. This translates into CASSFGGEGGYTF.

This rearrangement joins TRBV15 to TRBJ2-5; no clear D gene. Per germline, CDR1 LNHNV and CDR2 YYDKDF (reference sequence). There are 13 residues in the CDR3. The V end was cut by 0 bases, the J end by 5 bases, with 7 bases between. The CDR3 DNA reads as TGTGCCACCAGCAGAGATATGAAGGAGACCCAGTACTTC. As protein: CATSRDMKETQYF.

CDR3 coding DNA: TGTGCCAGCAGTTTCCGACAGGGGGCGAATGGCTACACCTTC. It is translated as CASSFRQGANGYTF. V usage is TRBV28 and J usage is TRBJ1-2; 10 bases agree with TRBD1. There are 14 residues in the CDR3. The J segment lost 6 bases and the V segment lost 3 bases, leaving 4 bases of the junction unmatched. Germline V lookup: CDR1 MDHEN, CDR2 SYDVKM.

The rearrangement links TRBV5-6 to TRBJ2-1; unclear D gene. The CDR3 is 13 residues long. The V and J ends lost 0 bases and 8 bases respectively, with 9 bases between them. Germline V gene data show CDR1 as SGHDT and CDR2 as YYEEEE. This CDR3 reads CASSLAGSHEQFF. In DNA form, the CDR3 reads TGTGCCAGCAGCTTGGCCGGCAGCCATGAGCAGTTCTTC.

The chain employs TRBV29-1 and TRBJ1-1, with D tentatively TRBD1 (6 bases). The CDR3 totals 13 residues. Trimming took 7 bases from V and 1 from J, leaving 13 bases between them. Germline V gene lookup returns CDR1 SQVTM and CDR2 ANQGSEA. The CDR3, as DNA: TGCAGCGCAAGCGGACAGAAGAACACTGAAGCTTTCTTT. This codes for CSASGQKNTEAFF. The complete variable domain, with remaining parts taken from reference TRBV29-1 and TRBJ1-1, reads SAVISQKPSRDICQRGTSLTIQCQVDSQVTMMFWYRQQPGQSLTLIATANQGSEATYESGFVIDKFPISRPNLTFSTLTVSNMSPEDSSIYLCSASGQKNTEAFFGQGTRLTVV.

The genes are TRBV11-2 and TRBJ2-2, with 12 bases fitting TRBD1. This CDR3 has 16 amino acids. Germline V lookup: CDR1 SGHAT, CDR2 FQNNGV. The trim removed 7 bases at V and 4 bases at J, leaving 7 bases unmatched. The CDR3 protein is CASKGQGAGGTGELFF. CDR3 in DNA: TGTGCCAGCAAGGGACAGGGGGCGGGAGGCACCGGGGAGCTGTTTTTT.

The gene calls are TRBV6-5 and TRBJ2-5; D not resolved. This CDR3 is built from 10 residues. Between the trimmed V and J ends, which lost 10 bases and 7 bases, there was a span of 10 bases. The germline V gene encodes CDR1 MNHEY and CDR2 SVGAGI. The CDR3 DNA follows: TGTGCCACCTCGAAGGGGACCCAGTACTTC. Its translation: CATSKGTQYF.

The chain links TRBV4-1 to TRBJ2-1, with 7 bases aligning to TRBD2. Germline CDR1 MGHRA, CDR2 YSYEKL. The CDR3 length is 17 residues. Trimming removed 1 base from V and 3 bases from J; junction bases left unmatched: 9. The CDR3 spells CASSQARVASGYNEQFF. The DNA for the CDR3 is TGCGCCAGCAGCCAAGCTCGGGTGGCTAGCGGCTACAATGAGCAGTTCTTC.